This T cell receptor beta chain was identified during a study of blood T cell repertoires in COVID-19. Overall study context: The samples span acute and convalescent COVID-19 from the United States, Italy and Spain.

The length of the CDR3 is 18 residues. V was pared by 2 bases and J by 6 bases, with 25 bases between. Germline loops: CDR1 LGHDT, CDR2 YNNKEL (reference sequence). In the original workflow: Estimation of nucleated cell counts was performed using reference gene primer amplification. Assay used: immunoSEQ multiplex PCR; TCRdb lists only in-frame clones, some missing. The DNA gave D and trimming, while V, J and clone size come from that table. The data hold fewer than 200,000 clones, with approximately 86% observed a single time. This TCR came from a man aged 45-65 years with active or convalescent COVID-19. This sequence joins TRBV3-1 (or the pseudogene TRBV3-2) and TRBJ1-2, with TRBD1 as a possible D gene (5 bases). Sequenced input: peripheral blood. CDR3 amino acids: CASSQIRGGLGNPNGYTF. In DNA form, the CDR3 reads TGTGCCAGCAGCCAAATCCGGGGGGGACTAGGCAACCCCAATGGCTACACCTTC.